The sequence of this T cell receptor beta chain was determined in a study of T cell changes during pregnancy in multiple sclerosis. Sequenced by immunoSEQ multiplex PCR; TCRdb stores in-frame clones only, minus some. Here the sample spans approximately 99,000 clones, 80% to 95% being singletons. V lost 0 bases, J lost 0 bases, and 7 bases stayed unmatched. From germline, CDR1 is KGHSH and CDR2 LQKENI. There are 18 residues in the CDR3. The V call is TRBV18, the J call TRBJ1-5; 8 nucleotides align to TRBD1. The sample was peripheral blood, taken after pregnancy. The sequence was collected from a female donor with multiple sclerosis, enrolled in a pregnancy study. The CDR3 DNA follows: TGTGCCAGCTCACCACCGGGCCAGGGGGCGACTAGCAATCAGCCCCAGCATTTT. Encoded protein: CASSPPGQGATSNQPQHF.